The clone carrying this T cell receptor (beta chain) was counted only a few times. What it binds is not known. This sample was included in a study of T-cell reconstitution after alpha-beta-depleted transplantation in children. Study findings and constraints: Where some patients showed high TCRbeta diversity at day 60, it came from recipient T cells and thymic progenitors that had survived. When one year had passed after transplant, most T-cell counts and diversity came from newly produced T cells.

A TCRbeta library incorporating unique molecular identifiers was prepared. Each CDR3 protein is one row after TCRdb ran MiXCR on the PCR reads. The table lists 440,000 or so distinct CDR3 sequences, 43% of them singletons. Germline CDR1 and CDR2: MNHNS and SASEGT. V lost 10 bases, J lost 2 bases, and 18 bases lay in between. The CDR3 runs 14 residues. The sample here was PBMCs, taken before TCRalphabeta/CD19-depleted stem cell transplant. The TCR originated in a girl aged 2 to 10 with aplastic anemia, due to receive a stem cell transplant. This rearrangement joins TRBV6-1 to TRBJ2-7; D uncertain. The CDR3 loop is CATKPYSGPYEQYF. CDR3 DNA: TGTGCCACCAAACCTTACAGTGGACCCTACGAGCAGTACTTC.